The 32 T cell receptor beta chains below come from one sample, sequenced in a study of blood T cells in healthy people across ages. Sample-barcoded 5' priming and a J-beta primer mix drove a second PCR of about 6 to 11 cycles. Each CDR3 protein gets one entry after TCRdb re-called the 5' RACE reads with MiXCR. Here the sample spans hundreds of thousands of distinct CDR3 sequences, roughly 43% being singletons. Material for sequencing was blood. Source of these receptors: a woman between 55 and 75 years old in good health.

On this clonotype: Possible read error: a much larger clone is one base away. The J gene is TRBJ1-6, the V gene TRBV25-1; 9 bases are a match to TRBD1. The CDR3 spans 14 residues. Germline assignment: CDR1 MGHDK and CDR2 SYGVNS. The CDR3 here is CASERTGADSPPHF. The DNA of the CDR3 is TGTGCCAGCGAACGGACAGGGGCGGATTCACCCCCCCACTTT.

The gene calls are TRBV7-8 and TRBJ2-3; 16 bases line up with TRBD2. This CDR3 spans 18 amino acids. The trim removed 7 bases at V and 2 bases at J, leaving 9 bases unmatched. Germline V lookup: CDR1 SGHVS, CDR2 FQNEAQ. DNA of the CDR3: TGTGCCAGCACCCTTACCGGGACTAGCGGGGGGGCCACAGATACGCAGTATTTT. This encodes CASTLTGTSGGATDTQYF.

The sample holds many counts of this clonotype. The CDR3 loop reads CASGLVRGALNQPQHF. As DNA, the CDR3 is TGTGCTAGTGGTTTGGTCAGGGGCGCGCTAAATCAGCCCCAGCATTTT. The V and J genes are TRBV12-5 and TRBJ1-5, with D maybe TRBD1 (6 bases). The V gene's germline CDR1 is LGHNT and CDR2 FRNRAP. The CDR3 has 16 amino acids. V was cut by 0 bases and J by 4 bases, with 13 bases left in between.

The chain couples TRBV5-6 to TRBJ1-5; D gene uncertain. The CDR3 has 14 residues. Germline V lookup: CDR1 SGHDT, CDR2 YYEEEE. The V gene lost 4 bases and the J gene lost 6 bases, with 14 bases spanning the gap. The DNA of the CDR3 is TGTGCCAGCAGCCCGGCGGGAGGAGGTCAGCCCCAGCATTTT. It codes for CASSPAGGGQPQHF.

This clonotype was recorded a few times. The genes are TRBV20-1 and TRBJ2-1, with 14 bases aligning to TRBD2. V trimming: 0 bases; J trimming: 7 bases; junction bases outside the gene matches: 2. Germline CDR1 reads DFQATT; CDR2 reads SNEGSKA (reference sequence). The CDR3 covers 15 residues. CDR3 region: CSARDRTSGGNEQFF. CDR3 in DNA: TGCAGTGCTAGAGATCGGACTAGCGGGGGGAATGAGCAGTTCTTC.

This chain uses TRBV6-2 or TRBV6-3 with TRBJ2-5, with D hard to call. The CDR3 covers 13 residues. CDR1 and CDR2 from the germline V gene are MNHEY and SVGEGT. V dropped 2 bases and J dropped 3 bases, with 7 bases sitting between them. CDR3 sequence: CASSYVAKETQYF. CDR3 in DNA: TGTGCCAGCAGTTACGTGGCAAAAGAGACCCAGTACTTC.

The gene calls are TRBV28 and TRBJ2-4; 9 nucleotides align to TRBD2. There are 17 residues in the CDR3. Per the germline V gene, CDR1 is MDHEN and CDR2 is SYDVKM. Unmatched junction bases numbered 6, after V lost 2 bases and J lost 1 base. The CDR3, as DNA: TGTGCCAGCAGTTTAGCGGGGGGGACTGTCGCCAAAAACATTCAGTACTTC. Protein sequence: CASSLAGGTVAKNIQYF. Full variable domain (rest looked up from reference TRBV28 and TRBJ2-4): DVKVTQSSRYLVKRTGEKVFLECVQDMDHENMFWYRQDPGLGLRLIYFSYDVKMKEKGDIPEGYSVSREKKERFSLILESASTNQTSMYLCASSLAGGTVAKNIQYFGAGTRLSVL.

The chain's CDR3 is CASRRGYFTYEQYF. In DNA form, the CDR3 reads TGTGCCAGCCGGAGAGGTTATTTCACCTACGAGCAGTACTTC. The chain joins TRBV5-6 to TRBJ2-7; D remains ambiguous. The V end was cut by 7 bases, the J end by 2 bases, with 16 bases between. Per germline, CDR1 SGHDT and CDR2 YYEEEE. This CDR3 has 14 amino acids.

The chain joins TRBV3-1 to TRBJ1-4; 12 bases line up with TRBD1. The V gene's germline CDR1 is LGHDT and CDR2 YNNKEL (reference sequence). The ends lost 0 bases at V and 9 bases at J; junction bases unmatched: 2. This CDR3 contains 15 residues. Written as DNA, the CDR3 is TGTGCCAGCAGCCAAGATGGGACAGGGGGCCAAAAACTGTTTTTT. Its protein is CASSQDGTGGQKLFF. The full variable domain, its missing parts supplied by reference TRBV3-1 and TRBJ1-4, is DTAVSQTPKYLVTQMGNDKSIKCEQNLGHDTMYWYKQDSKKFLKIMFSYNNKELIINETVPNRFSPKSPDKAHLNLHINSLELGDSAVYFCASSQDGTGGQKLFFGSGTQLSVL.

This clonotype was observed a few times. This sequence joins TRBV29-1 and TRBJ1-1, with 8 bases fitting TRBD1. The CDR3 sequence is 14 residues long. The V gene end was trimmed by 1 base and the J gene end by 2 bases; junction bases not matched to a gene: 3. In germline, CDR1 is SQVTM, CDR2 ANQGSEA. Written as DNA, the CDR3 is TGCAGCGTTGAAGGGGGACAGGTAAACACTGAAGCTTTCTTT. It specifies CSVEGGQVNTEAFF.

This clonotype was recorded at least ten times. The J gene is TRBJ1-1, the V gene TRBV3-1; D call uncertain. The V gene lost 8 bases and the J gene lost 7 bases, with 17 bases spanning the gap. The CDR3 length is 13 residues. Per germline, CDR1 LGHDT and CDR2 YNNKEL (reference sequence). Here the CDR3 DNA reads TGTGCCAGCGGACCGAGGGCAGCGGGTGAAGCTTTCTTT. The encoded protein is CASGPRAAGEAFF.

This clonotype was counted only a few times. V and J are TRBV3-1 and TRBJ2-7; no clear D gene. Trimming cost V 1 base and J 6 bases, with 7 bases left between them. This CDR3 is 12 amino acids long. The V gene's germline CDR1 is LGHDT and CDR2 YNNKEL (reference sequence). The CDR3 DNA follows: TGTGCCAGCAGCCAAGCCAGTGCCGAGCAGTACTTC. Translated, it gives CASSQASAEQYF.

V is TRBV5-5 and J is TRBJ2-7; perhaps TRBD1 as D (6 bases). There are 13 residues in the CDR3. Germline CDR1 and CDR2: SGHKS and YYEKEE (reference sequence). Trimming removed 3 bases from V and 2 bases from J, with 9 bases in between. The CDR3: CASSWTEPYEQYF. CDR3 nucleotides: TGTGCCAGCAGCTGGACAGAGCCCTACGAGCAGTACTTC.

On this clonotype: Given a much more abundant clone one base away, this may be a read error. The CDR3 DNA reads TGTGCCAGCAGCGTACACCGGGACAGCTCCTACGAGCAGTACTTC. It specifies CASSVHRDSSYEQYF. The genes are TRBV9 and TRBJ2-4; 7 positions match TRBD1. The J call may be faulty, since TRBJ2-7 better matches the DNA end. CDR3 length equals 15 residues. The germline CDR1 and CDR2 sequences are SGDLS and YYNGEE.

This clonotype has at least ten counts. The chain is built from TRBV6-4 and TRBJ2-5, with 10 bases matching TRBD2. V lost 6 bases to trimming and J lost 5 bases; unmatched junction nucleotides: 6. The CDR3 contains 14 residues. The germline CDR1 and CDR2 sequences are MRHNA and SNTAGT. This CDR3 is CASSLLAGSETQYF. CDR3 nucleotide sequence: TGTGCCAGCAGCTTACTAGCGGGAAGCGAGACCCAGTACTTC.

In this sample, this clonotype turned up a few times. The chain couples TRBV6-2 or TRBV6-3 to TRBJ2-1, with D possibly matching TRBD2 (5 bases). V shed 0 bases and J shed 2 bases, with 8 bases lying between them. The CDR3 is 15 residues long. Per germline, CDR1 MNHEY and CDR2 SVGEGT. Here the CDR3 DNA reads TGTGCCAGCAGTTACTCGAGCGGTACCTACAATGAGCAGTTCTTC. Its protein product is CASSYSSGTYNEQFF.

The rearrangement joins TRBV21-1 to TRBJ1-6. TRBV21-1 is termed a pseudogene. This CDR3 comprises 15 residues. The CDR3, as DNA: TGTGCCAGCAGCAAAGCGTTGCAGGTCGGGTCACCCCTCCACTTT. Translation: CASSKALQVGSPLHF.

The table lists this clonotype with many counts. This chain links TRBV20-1 with TRBJ2-7; no firm D call. This CDR3 contains 12 residues. V was trimmed by 2 bases and J by 0 bases, leaving 5 bases between them. Looked up from germline, CDR1 is DFQATT and CDR2 is SNEGSKA (reference sequence). CDR3 nucleotide sequence: TGCAGTGCTAGAAGCGACTCCTACGAGCAGTACTTC. It specifies CSARSDSYEQYF.

In this sample, this clonotype turned up a few times. The gene calls are TRBV7-9 and TRBJ1-2, with D possibly being TRBD1 (5 bases). The CDR3 covers 14 residues. Germline CDR1 reads SEHNR; CDR2 reads FQNEAQ (reference sequence). V lost 5 bases and J lost 3, with 13 bases in between. The CDR3 protein is CASSPQGADYGYTF. DNA for the CDR3: TGTGCCAGCAGCCCTCAAGGGGCAGACTATGGCTACACCTTC.

This clonotype was seen ten or more times. The genes are TRBV5-5 and TRBJ2-1; 8 bases line up with TRBD2. The CDR3 sequence is 14 residues long. V shed 7 bases and J 7 bases; nucleotides not matched to a gene: 10. CDR1 and CDR2 from the germline V gene are SGHKS and YYEKEE (reference sequence). The CDR3 sequence: CASLLPGGRNEQFF. CDR3 in DNA: TGTGCCAGCCTGCTGCCGGGGGGGCGGAATGAGCAGTTCTTC.

The J gene is TRBJ1-1, the V gene TRBV19, with D unresolved. Per the germline V gene, CDR1 is LNHDA and CDR2 is SQIVND (reference sequence). This CDR3 has 15 residues. V lost 5 bases, J lost 1 base, and 14 bases lay in between. The DNA for the CDR3 is TGTGCCAGTAGTGGAGGAGGAGCAGCGAACACTGAAGCTTTCTTT. Its protein product is CASSGGGAANTEAFF. The full variable domain, in which reference TRBV19 and TRBJ1-1 provide the parts outside the CDR3, is DGGITQSPKYLFRKEGQNVTLSCEQNLNHDAMYWYRQDPGQGLRLIYYSQIVNDFQKGDIAEGYSVSREKKESFPLTVTSAQKNPTAFYLCASSGGGAANTEAFFGQGTRLTVV.

V is TRBV20-1 and J is TRBJ2-5; 11 bases align to TRBD2. The length of the CDR3 is 19 residues. Germline V gives CDR1 DFQATT, CDR2 SNEGSKA (reference sequence). J was trimmed by 11 bases and V by 0 bases; bases with no gene match: 23. CDR3: CSARERPGLAVIFYNEQYF. The CDR3 bases are TGCAGTGCTAGAGAACGACCGGGACTAGCGGTAATATTCTACAATGAGCAGTACTTC.

This clonotype appeared a few times. CDR3 coding DNA: TGTGCCAGCAGCCCTCAGCGGGGGGATCAAGATGAGCAGTTCTTC. Translated: CASSPQRGDQDEQFF. The chain uses TRBV7-3 and TRBJ2-1, with 9 bases lining up with TRBD2. With V trimmed by 5 bases and J by 8 bases, 10 bases remained unmatched. This CDR3 comprises 15 residues. Per the germline V gene, CDR1 is SGHTA and CDR2 is FQGTGA.

This clonotype turned up a few times. The chain has TRBV6-5 and TRBJ2-7; 9 bases are shared with TRBD1. J lost 9 bases, V lost 5 bases, and 2 bases had no gene match. CDR1 MNHEY and CDR2 SVGAGI come from the germline V gene. This CDR3 is built from 11 residues. CDR3 protein: CASSTGGGQYF. The DNA of the CDR3 is TGTGCCAGCAGTACAGGGGGCGGGCAGTACTTC.

This chain joins TRBV9 and TRBJ2-3, with 8 bases identical to TRBD2. The trim removed 0 bases at V and 2 bases at J, leaving 2 bases unmatched. The CDR3 consists of 15 residues. Germline V CDR1 and CDR2: SGDLS, YYNGEE. As DNA, the CDR3 is TGTGCCAGCAGCGTAGCGGGGGGGAACACAGATACGCAGTATTTT. The encoded protein is CASSVAGGNTDTQYF.

This clonotype was counted between two and nine times. The chain uses TRBV7-3 and TRBJ2-3; 10 positions agree with TRBD2. After removal of 3 bases from V and 4 bases from J, the junction contained 7 bases not matched to a gene. Per the germline V gene, CDR1 is SGHTA and CDR2 is FQGTGA. The CDR3 contains 16 residues. Written as DNA, the CDR3 is TGTGCCAGCAGCTTGACTAGCGGGTCTTCAGCAGATACGCAGTATTTT. Translating it yields CASSLTSGSSADTQYF.

This clonotype was observed a single time. CDR3 DNA: TGTGCCAGCAAACCGGACAGGGTGACTAATGAAAAACTGTTTTTT. Translation gives CASKPDRVTNEKLFF. V gene TRBV6-5 combines with J gene TRBJ1-4, with 8 bases that match TRBD1. The J segment lost 2 bases and the V segment lost 7 bases, leaving 6 bases of the junction unmatched. The CDR3 is made up of 15 amino acids. CDR1 and CDR2 from the germline V gene are MNHEY and SVGAGI.

This clonotype was detected a few times. The V call is TRBV20-1, the J call TRBJ1-2; D remains ambiguous. With 0 bases removed from V and 7 bases from J, the gap between germline ends came to 12 bases. The CDR3 length is 13 residues. The germline CDR1 and CDR2 sequences are DFQATT and SNEGSKA (reference sequence). The CDR3 nucleotides read TGCAGTGCTAGAGATCAAGAGTGGTCTGGCTACACCTTC. It yields the protein CSARDQEWSGYTF.

This chain uses TRBV25-1 with TRBJ1-2, with TRBD1 matching 11 bases. Looked up from germline, CDR1 is MGHDK and CDR2 is SYGVNS. This CDR3 contains 15 residues. Trimming removed 1 base from V and 8 bases from J; junction bases left unmatched: 6. The CDR3 protein is CASSELGQGAQGYTF. CDR3 in DNA: TGTGCCAGCAGTGAATTAGGACAGGGGGCGCAGGGCTACACCTTC.

The chain links TRBV6-2 or TRBV6-3 to TRBJ2-4, with D perhaps matching TRBD1 (6 bases). Judging by the DNA end, TRBJ2-7 fits better; the J call may be wrong. This CDR3 has 16 amino acids. CDR1 and CDR2 (germline): MNHEY, SVGEGT. The CDR3 DNA follows: TGTGCCAGCAGTTACATAGGGGGATCGGAACCCTACGAGCAGTACTTC. Translating gives CASSYIGGSEPYEQYF.

The chain links TRBV2 to TRBJ2-1; possible D gene TRBD2, 6 bases. The CDR3 contains 12 residues. The germline CDR1 and CDR2 sequences are SNHLY and FYNNEI. V lost 6 bases and J 5 bases, leaving 8 bases between the germline ends. The CDR3 loop reads CASSGGNNEQFF. CDR3 coding DNA: TGTGCCAGCAGCGGGGGTAACAATGAGCAGTTCTTC. Based on the CDR3 plus reference TRBV2 and TRBJ2-1, the full variable domain is EPEVTQTPSHQVTQMGQEVILRCVPISNHLYFYWYRQILGQKVEFLVSFYNNEISEKSEIFDDQFSVERPDGSNFTLKIRSTKLEDSAMYFCASSGGNNEQFFGPGTRLTVL.

The chain uses TRBV29-1 and TRBJ2-1; weak D call: TRBD1 (5 bases). The length of the CDR3 is 15 residues. Germline V gene sequence: CDR1 SQVTM, CDR2 ANQGSEA. Trimming removed 1 base at V and 5 bases at J, with 15 bases between. The CDR3 nucleotides read TGCAGCGTTGAAGCGGCAGGGTTAAGTGACAATGAGCAGTTCTTC. Its translation is CSVEAAGLSDNEQFF.